This T cell receptor beta chain derives from a study of CD8 T cells in ankylosing spondylitis. This clonotype appeared many times. Its matching antigen is unknown. General study results and limits: Researchers reportedly found disease-linked clones significantly enriched in matched ankylosing spondylitis synovial fluid. CD8+ disease-linked clones were present at relatively low frequencies in blood. A number of the motif variants had already been described in reactive arthritis synovial fluid and blood. A TCR beta motif of 8 or 9 highly homologous variants appeared characteristic of ankylosing spondylitis blood.

CDR1 SQVTM and CDR2 ANQGSEA come from the germline V gene. V dropped 0 bases and J dropped 5 bases, with 10 bases sitting between them. This CDR3 contains 13 residues. Making use of molecular barcodes, quantitative 5'-RACE generated TCR beta libraries. TCRdb used MiXCR to reprocess the 5' RACE reads, holding one entry per CDR3 protein. The sample contains more than 250,000 distinct CDR3 sequences, roughly 8% of which appear only once. The receptor was derived from a male donor with ankylosing spondylitis. The chain is built from TRBV29-1 and TRBJ2-5, with D uncertain. Sequenced material: blood, either unsorted or a sorted T cell fraction (not recorded which). This CDR3 is CSVEEGGYETQYF. The CDR3 region has the DNA TGCAGCGTTGAAGAAGGTGGTTATGAGACCCAGTACTTC.